This entry concerns a single TCR beta chain. These data are taken from a study of cytomegalovirus exposure and HLA in healthy donors. The PCR ran on 60 Vbeta and 13 Jbeta primers. Data came from immunoSEQ multiplex PCR; TCRdb stores just in-frame clones and leaves some out. The table includes approximately 150,000 clones, around three quarters detected once. The CDR3 loop spans 15 amino acids. V was cut by 0 bases and J by 5 bases, with 13 bases left in between. The germline V gene has CDR1 MGHRA and CDR2 YSYEKL. The material sequenced was PBMCs. The gene calls are TRBV4-1 and TRBJ1-2, with D maybe TRBD1 (5 bases). The clonotype comes from a man aged 35-49 years in good health and CMV-seronegative. CDR3 protein: CASSQEMGLGYGYTF. CDR3 bases: TGCGCCAGCAGCCAAGAGATGGGGCTGGGGTATGGCTACACCTTC.